The subject of this entry is one TCR beta chain. Its antigen is currently unknown. This entry comes from a study of Ad26.COV2.S vaccination and SARS-CoV-2 variants. Findings of the study overall: It was vaccine recipients, not placebo recipients, who had the higher spike-specific TCR breadth. From the TCR breadth and depth analyses, total T cell responses may have been underestimated. Non-spike TCR breadth was similar in vaccine and placebo recipients.

Assay used: immunoSEQ multiplex PCR; TCRdb lists only in-frame clones, some missing. The data show under 150,000 clones, with approximately 90% seen just once and around 5% held by the top ten. The CDR3 consists of 16 residues. Germline CDR1 is GTSNPN and CDR2 is SVGIG (reference sequence). The V end lost 4 bases, the J end lost 5 bases, and 18 bases lay between the germline ends. V and J are TRBV30 and TRBJ1-6; D uncertain. This receptor was taken from a human donor who had recovered from COVID-19. Sequencing was performed on peripheral blood, taken after recovery from COVID-19. For the CDR3, the DNA is TGTGCCTGGAAGCAGGCTTCGGATAATAATAATTCACCCCTCCACTTT. This sequence encodes CAWKQASDNNNSPLHF. The entire variable domain, with the rest obtained from reference TRBV30 and TRBJ1-6, is as follows: SQTIHQWPATLVQPVGSPLSLECTVEGTSNPNLYWYRQAAGRGLQLLFYSVGIGQISSEVPQNLSASRPQDRQFILSSKKLLLSDSGFYLCAWKQASDNNNSPLHFGNGTRLTVT.